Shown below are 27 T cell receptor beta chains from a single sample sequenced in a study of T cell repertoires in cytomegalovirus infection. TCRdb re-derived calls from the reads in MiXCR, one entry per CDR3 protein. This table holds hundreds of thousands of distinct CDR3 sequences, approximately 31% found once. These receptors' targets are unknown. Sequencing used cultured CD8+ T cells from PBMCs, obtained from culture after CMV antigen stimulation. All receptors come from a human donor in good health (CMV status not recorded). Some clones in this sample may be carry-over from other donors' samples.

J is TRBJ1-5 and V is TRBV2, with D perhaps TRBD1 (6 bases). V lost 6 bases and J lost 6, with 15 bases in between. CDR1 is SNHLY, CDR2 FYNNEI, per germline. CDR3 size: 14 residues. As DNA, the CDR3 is TGTGCCAGCAGCCCCAGGGGATCGGGTCAGCCCCAGCATTTT. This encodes CASSPRGSGQPQHF. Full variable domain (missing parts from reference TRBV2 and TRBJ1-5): EPEVTQTPSHQVTQMGQEVILRCVPISNHLYFYWYRQILGQKVEFLVSFYNNEISEKSEIFDDQFSVERPDGSNFTLKIRSTKLEDSAMYFCASSPRGSGQPQHFGDGTRLSIL.

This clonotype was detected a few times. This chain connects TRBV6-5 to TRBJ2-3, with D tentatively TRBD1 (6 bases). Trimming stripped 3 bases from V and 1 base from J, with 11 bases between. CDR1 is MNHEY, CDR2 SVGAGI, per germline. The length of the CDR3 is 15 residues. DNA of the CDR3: TGTGCCAGCAGTTATGCAGGGGTCGGCACAGATACGCAGTATTTT. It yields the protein CASSYAGVGTDTQYF.

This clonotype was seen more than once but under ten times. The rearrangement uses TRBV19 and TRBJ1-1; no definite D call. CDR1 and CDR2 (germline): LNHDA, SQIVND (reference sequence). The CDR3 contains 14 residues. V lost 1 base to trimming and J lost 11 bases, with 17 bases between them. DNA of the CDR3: TGTGCCAGTAGTATAGGGGGTCTACCGGATGGGGCTTTCTTT. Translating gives CASSIGGLPDGAFF.

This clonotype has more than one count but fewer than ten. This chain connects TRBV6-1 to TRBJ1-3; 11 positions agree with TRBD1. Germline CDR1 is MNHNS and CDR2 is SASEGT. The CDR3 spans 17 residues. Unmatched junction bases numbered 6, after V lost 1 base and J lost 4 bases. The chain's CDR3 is CASSEEGTGGSGNTIYF. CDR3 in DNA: TGTGCCAGCAGTGAAGAAGGGACAGGGGGATCCGGAAACACCATATATTTT.

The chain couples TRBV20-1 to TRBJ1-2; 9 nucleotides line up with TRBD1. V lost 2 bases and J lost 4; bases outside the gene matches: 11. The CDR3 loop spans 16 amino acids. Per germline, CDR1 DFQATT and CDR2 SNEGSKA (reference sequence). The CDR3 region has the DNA TGCAGTGCTAGACTACTCCTTCCGACAGGGGGCTATGGCTACACCTTC. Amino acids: CSARLLLPTGGYGYTF.

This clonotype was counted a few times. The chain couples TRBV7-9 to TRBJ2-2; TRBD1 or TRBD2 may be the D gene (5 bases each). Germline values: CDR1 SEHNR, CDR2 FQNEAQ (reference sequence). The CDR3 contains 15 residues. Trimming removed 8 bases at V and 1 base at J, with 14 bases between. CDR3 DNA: TGTGCCAGCTTGGCAGGGAGTTTGAACACCGGGGAGCTGTTTTTT. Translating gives CASLAGSLNTGELFF.

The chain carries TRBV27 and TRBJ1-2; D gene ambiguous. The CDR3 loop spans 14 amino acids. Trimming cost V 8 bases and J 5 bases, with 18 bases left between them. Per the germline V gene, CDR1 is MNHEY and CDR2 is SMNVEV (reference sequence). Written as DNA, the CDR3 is TGTGCCAGCGCAGGCCGACCTGGACTTTATGGCTACACCTTC. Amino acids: CASAGRPGLYGYTF.

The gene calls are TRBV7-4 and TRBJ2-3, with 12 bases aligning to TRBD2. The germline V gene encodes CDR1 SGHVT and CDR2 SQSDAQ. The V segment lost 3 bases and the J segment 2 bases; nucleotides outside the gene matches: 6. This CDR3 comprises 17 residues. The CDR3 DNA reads TGTGCCAGCAGCTTCCCGACTAGCGGGGGCCACACAGATACGCAGTATTTT. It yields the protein CASSFPTSGGHTDTQYF. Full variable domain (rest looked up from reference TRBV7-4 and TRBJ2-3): GAGVSQSPRYKVAKRGRDVALRCDSISGHVTLYWYRQTLGQGSEVLTYSQSDAQRDKSGRPSGRFSAERPERSVSTLKIQRTEQGDSAVYLCASSFPTSGGHTDTQYFGPGTRLTVL.

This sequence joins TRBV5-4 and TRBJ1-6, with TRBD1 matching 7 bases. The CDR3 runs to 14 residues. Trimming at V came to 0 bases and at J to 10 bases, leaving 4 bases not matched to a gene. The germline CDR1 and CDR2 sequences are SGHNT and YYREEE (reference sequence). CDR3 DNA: TGTGCCAGCAGCTTGGGACAGGGAACCTCACCCCTCCACTTT. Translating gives CASSLGQGTSPLHF.

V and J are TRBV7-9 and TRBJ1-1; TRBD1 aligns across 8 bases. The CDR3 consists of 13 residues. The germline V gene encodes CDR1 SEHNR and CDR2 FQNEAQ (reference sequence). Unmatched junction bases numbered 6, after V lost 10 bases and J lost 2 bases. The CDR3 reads CAIYRGVNTEAFF. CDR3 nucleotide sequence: TGTGCCATCTACAGGGGGGTAAACACTGAAGCTTTCTTT.

CDR3 loop: CASSFGEGPQHF. Here the CDR3 DNA reads TGTGCCAGCAGTTTTGGTGAGGGGCCCCAGCATTTT. The V gene is TRBV28, the J gene TRBJ1-5; D is unresolved. Trimming removed 3 bases from V and 9 bases from J, with 9 bases in between. CDR1 and CDR2 from the germline V gene are MDHEN and SYDVKM. The CDR3 spans 12 residues.

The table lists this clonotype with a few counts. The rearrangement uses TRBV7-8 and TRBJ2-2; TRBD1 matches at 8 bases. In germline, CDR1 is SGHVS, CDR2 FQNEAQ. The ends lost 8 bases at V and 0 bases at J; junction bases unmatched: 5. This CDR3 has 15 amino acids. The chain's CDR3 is CASLLDRANTGELFF. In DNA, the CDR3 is TGTGCCAGCCTTCTGGACAGGGCGAACACCGGGGAGCTGTTTTTT.

CDR3 sequence: CASRDPGVNQPQHF. The CDR3 DNA reads as TGTGCCAGCAGGGATCCAGGGGTTAATCAGCCCCAGCATTTT. The chain is built from TRBV6-6 and TRBJ1-5; TRBD1 might be the D (6 bases). Trimming removed 6 bases from V and 4 bases from J, with 13 bases in between. From germline, CDR1 is MNHNY and CDR2 SVGAGI (reference sequence). CDR3 length equals 14 residues.

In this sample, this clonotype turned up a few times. This chain's CDR3 is CASNSPTGLSGNTIYF. The CDR3 DNA is TGTGCCAGCAACAGCCCTACAGGGCTCTCTGGAAACACCATATATTTT. V is TRBV7-2 and J is TRBJ1-3; possible D gene TRBD1, 6 bases. The CDR3 has 16 residues. Germline-derived CDR1 and CDR2 are SGHTA and FQGNSA. With 7 bases removed from V and 0 bases from J, the gap between germline ends came to 16 bases.

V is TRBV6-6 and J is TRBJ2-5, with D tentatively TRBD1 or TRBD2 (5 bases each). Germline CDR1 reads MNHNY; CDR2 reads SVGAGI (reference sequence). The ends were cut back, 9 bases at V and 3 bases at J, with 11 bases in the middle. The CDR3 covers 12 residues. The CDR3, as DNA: TGTGCCAGGTCCCTGGGGGAAGAGACCCAGTACTTC. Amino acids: CARSLGEETQYF.

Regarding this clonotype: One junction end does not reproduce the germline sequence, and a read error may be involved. The CDR3 region has the DNA TGTGCCAGAAGTATCGGGCAGCTTTACAATGAGCAGTTCTTC. It encodes CARSIGQLYNEQFF. This chain uses TRBV19 with TRBJ2-1; D ambiguous. Germline CDR1 reads LNHDA; CDR2 reads SQIVND (reference sequence). The CDR3 runs to 14 residues.

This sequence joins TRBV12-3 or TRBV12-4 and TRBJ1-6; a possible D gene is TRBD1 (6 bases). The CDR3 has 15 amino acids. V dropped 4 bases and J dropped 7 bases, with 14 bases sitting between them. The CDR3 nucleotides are TGTGCCAGCAGTTCCCCGGGACACCTAAATTCACCCCTCCACTTT. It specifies CASSSPGHLNSPLHF.

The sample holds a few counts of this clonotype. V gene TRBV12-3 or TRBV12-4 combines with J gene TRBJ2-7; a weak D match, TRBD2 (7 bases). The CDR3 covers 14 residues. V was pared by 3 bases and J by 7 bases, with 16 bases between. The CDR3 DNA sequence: TGTGCCAGCAGTTTGGCGGGGGCCGGGAGGGAGCAGTACTTC. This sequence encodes CASSLAGAGREQYF.

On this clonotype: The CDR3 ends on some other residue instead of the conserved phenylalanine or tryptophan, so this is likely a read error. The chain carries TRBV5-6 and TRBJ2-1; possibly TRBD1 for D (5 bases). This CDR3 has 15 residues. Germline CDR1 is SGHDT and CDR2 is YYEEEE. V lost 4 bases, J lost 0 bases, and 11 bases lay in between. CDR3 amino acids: CASSGHRSSYNEQFL. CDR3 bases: TGTGCCAGCAGCGGACACCGAAGCTCCTACAATGAGCAGTTCCTC.

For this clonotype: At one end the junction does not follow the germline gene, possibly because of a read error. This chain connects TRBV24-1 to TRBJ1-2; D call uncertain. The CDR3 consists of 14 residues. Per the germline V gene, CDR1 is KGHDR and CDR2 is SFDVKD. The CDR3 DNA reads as TGTGTCACCAGTGATTCCGGAAGATCATATGGCTACACCTTC. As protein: CVTSDSGRSYGYTF.

This CDR3 is CASSLTGQQYEQYV. The CDR3 DNA reads TGTGCCAGCAGTTTAACGGGACAGCAATACGAGCAGTACGTC. The rearrangement links TRBV28 to TRBJ2-7; 7 bases fit TRBD1. The J segment lost 4 bases and the V segment lost 2 bases, leaving 5 bases of the junction unmatched. Germline V gives CDR1 MDHEN, CDR2 SYDVKM. The CDR3 sequence is 14 residues long.

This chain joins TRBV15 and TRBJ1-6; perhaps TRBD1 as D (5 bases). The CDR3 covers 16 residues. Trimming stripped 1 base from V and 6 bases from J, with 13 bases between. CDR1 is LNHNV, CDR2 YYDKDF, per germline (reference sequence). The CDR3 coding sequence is TGTGCCACCAGCAGAGGAAGCACAGGTCTTAATTCACCCCTCCACTTT. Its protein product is CATSRGSTGLNSPLHF.

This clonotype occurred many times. The DNA for the CDR3 is TGTGCCAGCAGCTTAGATGGAGTCGCCCACTATGGCTACACCTTC. Protein sequence: CASSLDGVAHYGYTF. The J gene is TRBJ1-2, the V gene TRBV7-8; D gene ambiguous. Germline CDR1 and CDR2: SGHVS and FQNEAQ. Trimming cost V 1 base and J 3 bases, with 12 bases left between them. CDR3 length: 15 amino acids. The variable domain in full, completed from reference TRBV7-8 and TRBJ1-2, reads GAGVSQSPRYKVAKRGQDVALRCDPISGHVSLFWYQQALGQGPEFLTYFQNEAQLDKSGLPSDRFFAERPEGSVSTLKIQRTQQEDSAVYLCASSLDGVAHYGYTFGSGTRLTVV.

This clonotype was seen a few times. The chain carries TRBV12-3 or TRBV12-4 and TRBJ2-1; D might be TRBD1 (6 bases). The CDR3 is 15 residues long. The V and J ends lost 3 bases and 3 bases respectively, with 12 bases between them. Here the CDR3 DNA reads TGTGCCAGCAGTTTTTTACAGGGTCTCTACAATGAGCAGTTCTTC. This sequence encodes CASSFLQGLYNEQFF.

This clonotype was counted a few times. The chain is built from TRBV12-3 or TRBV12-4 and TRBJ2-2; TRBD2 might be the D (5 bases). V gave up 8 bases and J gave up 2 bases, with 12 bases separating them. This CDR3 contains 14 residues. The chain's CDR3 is CASLTGLNTGELFF. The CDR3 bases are TGTGCCAGCCTAACCGGACTCAACACCGGGGAGCTGTTTTTT.

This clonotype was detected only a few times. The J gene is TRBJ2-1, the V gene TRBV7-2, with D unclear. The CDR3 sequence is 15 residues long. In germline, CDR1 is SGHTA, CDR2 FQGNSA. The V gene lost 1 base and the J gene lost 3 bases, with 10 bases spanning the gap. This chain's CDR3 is CASSLEASIYNEQFF. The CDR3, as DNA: TGTGCCAGCAGCTTAGAAGCTTCAATCTACAATGAGCAGTTCTTC.

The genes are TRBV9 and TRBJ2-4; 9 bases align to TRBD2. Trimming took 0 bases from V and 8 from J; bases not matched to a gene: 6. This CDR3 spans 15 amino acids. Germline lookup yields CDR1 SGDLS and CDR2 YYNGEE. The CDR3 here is CASSVGRTSAHIQYF. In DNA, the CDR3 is TGTGCCAGCAGCGTAGGACGGACTAGCGCCCACATTCAGTACTTC.